The rows below give T cell receptor beta chains drawn from one sample of a study of CXCR3-negative and CXCR3-positive naive CD8 T cells. TCRdb reprocessed the 5' RACE reads, keeping one entry per CDR3 protein, no DNA. The sample includes over 100,000 distinct CDR3 sequences. Sequences were obtained from naive CXCR3- CD8+ T cells from blood. These receptors were taken from a human donor in good health. Some clones in this sample may be carry-over from other donors' samples. CDR3s include the opening cysteine and the closing phenylalanine or tryptophan.

>TRBV7-9|TRBJ2-7
CASSASGAYEQYF
>TRBV28|TRBJ2-2
CASSVTGVVGLFF
>TRBV30|TRBJ2-2
CAWSVGLSNTGELFF
>TRBV29-1|TRBJ2-2
CSGTAWNIGELFF
>TRBV7-2|TRBJ2-1
CASSRWLTGPYNEQFF
>TRBV7-8|TRBJ2-5
CASSPDSWETQYF
>TRBV20-1|TRBJ1-2
CSAPREQSYGYTF
>TRBV15|TRBJ2-3
CATSGRGGRDTQYF
>TRBV12-3/TRBV12-4|TRBJ2-1
CASSWPGQEVVSSYNEQFF
>TRBV20-1|TRBJ1-2
CSARGEGSTAGYTF
>TRBV20-1|TRBJ2-3
CSARDLSSDTQYF
>TRBV15|TRBJ2-5
CATSRVAPTGQYF
>TRBV5-6|TRBJ1-2
CASSPGTLPSYGYTF
>TRBV4-3|TRBJ2-4
CASSQDGLAFGIQYF
>TRBV7-9|TRBJ2-5
CASSLPLYQETQYF
>TRBV5-1|TRBJ2-1
CASSLERVVNNEQFF
>TRBV25-1|TRBJ2-1
CASSGQQGLGDEQFF
>TRBV4-3|TRBJ2-7
CASSQMVSYEQYF
>TRBV4-2|TRBJ2-5
CASSQDLWRGGEEKTQYF